These 17 T cell receptor beta chains were all obtained from the same sample, sequenced in a study of early T cells in non-severe SARS-CoV-2 infection. Each CDR3 protein is one row after TCRdb ran MiXCR on the 5' RACE reads. The sample includes tens of thousands of distinct CDR3 sequences, 14% seen only once; the top ten take roughly 3.8%. Sequenced material: whole blood, taken at baseline. The receptors stem from an adult who was a healthcare worker with PCR-confirmed SARS-CoV-2 infection or an uninfected control (not recorded which).

This clonotype appeared a few times. The gene calls are TRBV7-9 and TRBJ2-1; D might be TRBD2 (6 bases). Germline CDR1 SEHNR, CDR2 FQNEAQ (reference sequence). The CDR3 totals 14 residues. V lost 5 bases and J 8 bases, leaving 16 bases between the germline ends. The CDR3 reads CASSPQPSVHEQFF. CDR3 nucleotides: TGTGCCAGCAGCCCCCAGCCTAGCGTCCATGAGCAGTTCTTC.

This clonotype was detected only a few times. This chain joins TRBV28 and TRBJ2-7; 13 positions match TRBD2. The CDR3 totals 16 residues. The V gene's germline CDR1 is MDHEN and CDR2 SYDVKM. The V and J ends lost 5 bases and 3 bases, in that order; junction bases with no gene match: 7. The CDR3: CASSLGTSGILYEQYF. DNA of the CDR3: TGTGCCAGCAGTCTCGGGACTAGCGGGATCCTCTACGAGCAGTACTTC.

The chain carries TRBV25-1 and TRBJ2-3; 7 bases map to TRBD1. This CDR3 has 15 amino acids. Per the germline V gene, CDR1 is MGHDK and CDR2 is SYGVNS. Trimming cost V 3 bases and J 0 bases; bases outside gene matches: 3. The CDR3 protein is CASSDPGQSTDTQYF. The CDR3 DNA is TGTGCCAGCAGTGATCCGGGACAGAGCACAGATACGCAGTATTTT.

The V and J genes are TRBV3-1 and TRBJ2-1; 7 bases align to TRBD2. This CDR3 contains 15 residues. The V gene end was trimmed by 1 base and the J gene end by 2 bases; junction bases not matched to a gene: 2. Germline-derived CDR1 and CDR2 are LGHDT and YNNKEL (reference sequence). The CDR3 here is CASSQVAGTYNEQFF. The CDR3 DNA reads as TGTGCCAGCAGCCAAGTAGCGGGCACCTACAATGAGCAGTTCTTC.

This clonotype was seen at least ten times. The chain uses TRBV13 and TRBJ2-7, with 13 bases matching TRBD2. Germline assignment: CDR1 PRHDT and CDR2 FYEKMQ (reference sequence). After removal of 4 bases from V and 2 bases from J, the junction contained 5 bases not matched to a gene. CDR3 length equals 16 residues. In DNA, the CDR3 is TGTGCCAGCAGCTCAGGACTAGCGGGGGCCCCCTACGAGCAGTACTTC. Translation gives CASSSGLAGAPYEQYF.

The chain links TRBV28 to TRBJ2-3, with 7 bases matching TRBD2. The CDR3 has 17 residues. Trimming at V came to 4 bases and at J to 0 bases, leaving 10 bases not matched to a gene. Per germline, CDR1 MDHEN and CDR2 SYDVKM. In DNA form, the CDR3 reads TGTGCCAGCAGTTCAATCGGCGGGAGTAGGAGCACAGATACGCAGTATTTT. It codes for CASSSIGGSRSTDTQYF.

The CDR3 sequence is CASRKEGAGNQPQHF. In DNA form, the CDR3 reads TGTGCCAGCAGGAAGGAAGGGGCGGGCAATCAGCCCCAGCATTTT. The chain carries TRBV2 and TRBJ1-5, with a possible D match to TRBD1 (5 bases). Germline CDR1 reads SNHLY; CDR2 reads FYNNEI. This CDR3 comprises 15 residues. V was pared by 6 bases and J by 2 bases, with 14 bases between.

This clonotype was picked up a small number of times. The chain is built from TRBV19 and TRBJ2-7, with D possibly TRBD2 on 5 matching bases. The CDR3 length is 15 residues. Trimming removed 6 bases from V and 0 bases from J, with 15 bases in between. Germline-derived CDR1 and CDR2 are LNHDA and SQIVND (reference sequence). The DNA of the CDR3 is TGTGCCAGTAGCGGCAGCGGTTCGAGCTCCTACGAGCAGTACTTC. Protein sequence: CASSGSGSSSYEQYF. The full variable domain, rest sourced from reference TRBV19 and TRBJ2-7, is DGGITQSPKYLFRKEGQNVTLSCEQNLNHDAMYWYRQDPGQGLRLIYYSQIVNDFQKGDIAEGYSVSREKKESFPLTVTSAQKNPTAFYLCASSGSGSSSYEQYFGPGTRLTVT.

There are a few counts of this clonotype. The chain joins TRBV7-2 to TRBJ2-7, with a tentative D call TRBD2 (6 bases). The CDR3 loop spans 14 amino acids. Per the germline V gene, CDR1 is SGHTA and CDR2 is FQGNSA. Trimming took off 1 base at V and 3 bases at J, with 10 bases between the two ends. CDR3 sequence reads: CASSLEASDYEQYF. The CDR3 coding sequence is TGTGCCAGCAGCTTAGAGGCTAGCGACTACGAGCAGTACTTC.

This clonotype was counted a few times. The chain joins TRBV19 to TRBJ2-1; TRBD2 might be the D (6 bases). The CDR3 consists of 15 residues. Germline V CDR1 and CDR2: LNHDA, SQIVND (reference sequence). V dropped 5 bases and J dropped 5 bases, with 16 bases sitting between them. This CDR3 reads CASSRTRGRNNEQFF. The CDR3 DNA follows: TGTGCCAGTAGTCGAACGCGGGGCCGAAACAATGAGCAGTTCTTC.

This clonotype was seen only a few times. The genes are TRBV28 and TRBJ2-7, with 9 bases aligning to TRBD2. CDR1 and CDR2 (germline): MDHEN, SYDVKM. The junction had 8 bases not matched to a gene; V was cut back by 6 bases and J by 5 bases. The CDR3 is made up of 14 amino acids. This CDR3 is CASSLSGSTHEQYF. The CDR3 DNA reads as TGTGCCAGCAGCCTTAGCGGGAGCACCCACGAGCAGTACTTC.

Only a few counts were recorded for this clonotype. J is TRBJ2-7 and V is TRBV2, with 9 bases lining up with TRBD1. This CDR3 spans 14 amino acids. Losses at the gene ends were 3 bases for V and 5 bases for J; bases not matched to a gene: 5. The V gene's germline CDR1 is SNHLY and CDR2 FYNNEI. The CDR3 region has the DNA TGTGCCAGCAGTGATCCCAGGACAGGGGACGAGCAGTACTTC. It translates to CASSDPRTGDEQYF.

This clonotype was seen a handful of times. J is TRBJ1-1 and V is TRBV7-2; D possibly corresponds to TRBD1 (6 bases). The CDR3 sequence is 14 residues long. Germline CDR1 SGHTA, CDR2 FQGNSA. Trimming took 2 bases from V and 5 from J, leaving 12 bases between them. CDR3 coding DNA: TGTGCCAGCAGCTTAAGGGGGGCACGGACTGAAGCTTTCTTT. Translating gives CASSLRGARTEAFF.

The rearrangement uses TRBV2 and TRBJ1-5; D gene uncertain. The V end was cut by 2 bases, the J end by 4 bases, with 9 bases between. Per germline, CDR1 SNHLY and CDR2 FYNNEI. CDR3 length: 14 residues. CDR3 amino acids: CASSERVENQPQHF. CDR3 coding DNA: TGTGCCAGCAGTGAAAGGGTGGAAAATCAGCCCCAGCATTTT.

V usage is TRBV7-6 and J usage is TRBJ2-6; D unresolved. The length of the CDR3 is 16 residues. Between the trimmed V and J ends, which lost 1 base and 2 bases, there was a span of 9 bases. The V gene's germline CDR1 is SGHVS and CDR2 FNYEAQ. In DNA, the CDR3 is TGTGCCAGCAGCTTAGAATCCCTCCCTGGGGCCAACGTCCTGACTTTC. Translating gives CASSLESLPGANVLTF. Using reference TRBV7-6 and TRBJ2-6 for the parts outside the CDR3, the full variable domain is GAGVSQSPRYKVTKRGQDVALRCDPISGHVSLYWYRQALGQGPEFLTYFNYEAQQDKSGLPNDRFSAERPEGSISTLTIQRTEQRDSAMYRCASSLESLPGANVLTFGAGSRLTVL.

This clonotype occurred a few times. The rearrangement uses TRBV20-1 and TRBJ1-5; tentatively, D is TRBD1 (6 bases). Germline V CDR1 and CDR2: DFQATT, SNEGSKA (reference sequence). The CDR3 contains 19 residues. The V end was cut by 2 bases, the J end by 9 bases, with 32 bases between. The CDR3 DNA sequence: TGCAGTGCTAGATCCCCCTTACAGGGAATAGACCCCTTAGGGAGGCCCCAGCATTTT. It is translated as CSARSPLQGIDPLGRPQHF.

This clonotype showed up just a few times. The chain couples TRBV28 to TRBJ2-2; possible D gene TRBD1, 6 bases. Germline CDR1 MDHEN, CDR2 SYDVKM. Trimming took off 5 bases at V and 0 bases at J, with 19 bases between the two ends. The CDR3 has 18 residues. The CDR3 reads CASSTPSGARSNTGELFF. Written as DNA, the CDR3 is TGTGCCAGCAGTACCCCATCAGGGGCCCGTTCGAACACCGGGGAGCTGTTTTTT.